This T cell receptor beta chain came from a study of T cell responses to AZD1222 COVID-19 vaccine. Across the study: Second-dose recipients at about 4 or about 12 weeks were treated as one pooled group. Study findings and constraints: No day 14 peak samples; only post-peak repertoires were characterized. Elevations in Spike-specific TCR breadth and depth followed administration of two AZD1222 doses. Nearly half of spike-specific TCRs reportedly go after variant regions that carry no mutations.

Clones were sequenced by immunoSEQ multiplex PCR, and TCRdb holds only the in-frame ones, with some missing. The repertoire holds about 140,000 clones, with less than 95% as singletons. A word on this clone: Its antigen remains unknown.

The CDR3 loop spans 12 amino acids. CDR1 and CDR2 from the germline V gene are GTSNPN and SVGIG (reference sequence). J gave up 7 bases and V 1 base, and 3 bases lay outside the gene matches. Sequenced material: peripheral blood, taken on day 0 of AZD1222 vaccination. The sequence derives from an adult in good health. This chain links TRBV30 with TRBJ1-1; 7 nucleotides agree with TRBD1. For the CDR3, the DNA is TGTGCCTGGAGTGGAGGGGGCAGTGAAGCTTTCTTT. Its translation is CAWSGGGSEAFF.